The sequence of this TCR beta chain was determined in a study of cytomegalovirus exposure and HLA in healthy donors. Overall study context: Membership in the Caucasian-associated ancestry cluster was found for around four fifths of fewer than 450 genotyped donors.

Study-wide results and limits: As a later analysis showed, several of the most significant clusters appeared to be linked to common viral pathogens. Most CMV-associated TCR beta chains were later found to appear HLA-restricted. It was only CMV serostatus that was available as immune exposure information.

PCR employed 60 Vbeta and 13 Jbeta primers. The protocol was immunoSEQ multiplex PCR, while the TCRdb copy is restricted to in-frame clones and leaves out a portion. The sample gives about 150,000 clones, over 65% of which show up once; under 2.5% is in the top ten. Note on this clone: Its cognate antigen is unknown.

This CDR3 has 15 residues. J lost 0 bases, V lost 5 bases, and 4 bases had no gene match. CDR1 and CDR2 (germline): SGHVS, FQNEAQ. The TCR originated in a man younger than 40 in good health and CMV-seronegative. V gene TRBV7-8 combines with J gene TRBJ2-7, with TRBD2 matching over 10 bases. What was sequenced was PBMCs. CDR3: CASSTRLAGSYEQYF. The CDR3 nucleotides are TGTGCCAGCAGCACCAGACTAGCGGGCTCCTACGAGCAGTACTTC.